This T cell receptor beta chain appears in the sequencing data of a study of T-cell memory formation after mild COVID-19. Study outcomes and limitations: A second wave of clones peaked on day 37, and their SARS-CoV-2 specificity went unconfirmed. Memory sampled before infection contained some responding clones, suggesting cross-reactive memory joined.

This clonotype occurred many times. Its cognate antigen is unknown. TCRdb re-called the 5' RACE reads through MiXCR, storing one row per CDR3 protein. The sample lists 450,000 to 700,000 distinct CDR3 sequences, roughly 18% occurring once. CDR3 length: 15 residues. Germline V gene sequence: CDR1 SGHTA, CDR2 FQGNSA. Between the trimmed V and J ends, which lost 1 base and 0 bases, there was a span of 7 bases. Sequenced sample: PBMCs or a T cell subset sorted from them (not recorded which). This TCR was recovered from an adult woman who had mild COVID-19 (a few samples of this study predate the infection). Cell type and time point are not known. J is TRBJ2-1 and V is TRBV7-2, with D hard to call. CDR3 region: CASSLDYTSYNEQFF. CDR3 DNA sequence: TGTGCCAGCAGCTTAGACTATACCTCCTACAATGAGCAGTTCTTC.